One and the same sample provided the 30 T cell receptor beta chains below, sequenced in a study of CD8+CD57+ T cells in acquired aplastic anemia. Before being chosen for sequencing, patients had shown CD8+CD57+ cell expansion by flow cytometry. Template material for TCR beta VDJ and CDR3 profiling consisted of genomic DNA. MiXCR, applied by TCRdb to the reads, yields one record per CDR3 protein. The table records approximately 190,000 distinct CDR3 sequences, nearly 50% of them present only once. The sequenced sample was sorted CD4+, CD8+, or CD8+CD57+ T cells (not recorded which) from PBMCs. All receptors derive from a human donor with aplastic anemia.

The rearrangement uses TRBV3-1 and TRBJ1-4; the D gene is possibly TRBD1 (5 bases). The V and J ends lost 4 bases and 16 bases respectively, with 19 bases between them. Germline loops: CDR1 LGHDT, CDR2 YNNKEL (reference sequence). The length of the CDR3 is 13 residues. The CDR3 here is CASSLGVTVHPFF. CDR3 coding DNA: TGTGCCAGCAGCCTGGGGGTAACAGTCCATCCGTTTTTT.

This clonotype was observed a handful of times. This chain joins TRBV5-4 and TRBJ2-3; TRBD2 might be the D (6 bases). Between the trimmed V and J ends, which lost 1 base and 5 bases, there was a span of 20 bases. The CDR3 sequence is 17 residues long. Germline V gene sequence: CDR1 SGHNT, CDR2 YYREEE (reference sequence). The CDR3 loop reads CASSLFGPGRGRDTQYF. The CDR3, as DNA: TGTGCCAGCAGCTTGTTTGGACCCGGGAGAGGTAGAGATACGCAGTATTTT.

This clonotype was observed a single time. J is TRBJ1-2 and V is TRBV24-1; D not certain. Germline V lookup: CDR1 KGHDR, CDR2 SFDVKD. The CDR3 is 13 amino acids. Between the trimmed V and J ends, which lost 10 bases and 0 bases, there was a span of 11 bases. The CDR3 DNA reads TGTGCCACTATCCGTAGGGCTAACTATGGCTACACCTTC. This sequence encodes CATIRRANYGYTF.

This clonotype appeared many times. The rearrangement joins TRBV7-2 to TRBJ2-2; unclear D gene. CDR3 length: 13 amino acids. The germline CDR1 and CDR2 sequences are SGHTA and FQGNSA. The V gene lost 5 bases and the J gene lost 5 bases, with 9 bases spanning the gap. In DNA, the CDR3 is TGTGCCAGCAGCACCCATCGGACCGGGGAGCTGTTTTTT. The encoded protein is CASSTHRTGELFF.

This clonotype was seen a few times. V usage is TRBV10-3 and J usage is TRBJ2-3; 10 nucleotides line up with TRBD2. This CDR3 comprises 16 residues. Trimming removed 8 bases from V and 4 bases from J; junction bases left unmatched: 12. Germline V gene data show CDR1 as ENHRY and CDR2 as SYGVKD. The CDR3 DNA reads TGTGCCATCGCCCCAGCGGGAGGGCCTTACCCAGATACGCAGTATTTT. It yields the protein CAIAPAGGPYPDTQYF.

Details on this clonotype: A much larger clone is a single base away; this may be a read error. The V call is TRBV9, the J call TRBJ1-3; no reliable D call. Looked up from germline, CDR1 is SGDLS and CDR2 is YYNGEE. The CDR3 runs to 14 residues. The ends were cut back, 7 bases at V and 4 bases at J, with 15 bases in the middle. CDR3 sequence reads: CASGAEASGNTIYF. CDR3 DNA sequence: TGTGCCAGCGGCGCAGAGGCCTCGGGAAACACCATATATTTT.

This clonotype has a handful of counts. The chain recombines TRBV12-3 or TRBV12-4 with TRBJ2-7; 15 bases line up with TRBD2. With 3 bases clipped from V and 1 base from J, the junction kept 4 bases outside the gene matches. The CDR3 has 17 residues. CDR3: CASSFGTSGGQSYEQYF. The DNA for the CDR3 is TGTGCCAGCAGTTTCGGGACTAGCGGGGGGCAGTCCTACGAGCAGTACTTC.

This chain uses TRBV20-1 with TRBJ1-6; 7 bases fit TRBD1. Germline V gene sequence: CDR1 DFQATT, CDR2 SNEGSKA (reference sequence). The CDR3 contains 16 residues. V was clipped by 0 bases and J by 4 bases; unmatched bases: 6. CDR3 residues: CSARDTRQGYNSPLHF. The CDR3 DNA reads as TGCAGTGCTAGAGATACGAGACAGGGTTATAATTCACCCCTCCACTTT.

J is TRBJ1-6 and V is TRBV5-1; D call uncertain. V was trimmed by 4 bases and J by 8 bases, leaving 22 bases between them. This CDR3 spans 17 amino acids. In germline, CDR1 is SGHRS, CDR2 YFSETQ. The CDR3 spells CASSGVGPGMLDSPLHF. Written as DNA, the CDR3 is TGCGCCAGCAGCGGAGTGGGTCCCGGGATGCTGGATTCACCCCTCCACTTT.

This clonotype was detected ten times or more. The V and J genes are TRBV20-1 and TRBJ1-3, with D possibly TRBD1 on 6 matching bases. CDR3 length: 14 residues. Looked up from germline, CDR1 is DFQATT and CDR2 is SNEGSKA (reference sequence). V lost 4 bases to trimming and J lost 4 bases, with 14 bases between them. CDR3 sequence: CSAMSGAQGNTIYF. CDR3 in DNA: TGCAGTGCTATGTCGGGGGCTCAAGGAAACACCATATATTTT.

Many counts were recorded for this clonotype. This rearrangement joins TRBV20-1 to TRBJ2-7; 7 bases match TRBD2. From germline, CDR1 is DFQATT and CDR2 SNEGSKA (reference sequence). V lost 3 bases, J lost 4 bases, and 9 bases stayed unmatched. The CDR3 length is 14 residues. The CDR3, as DNA: TGCAGTGCTAGGTGGCGGGAGTTAACGTACGAGCAGTACTTC. It yields the protein CSARWRELTYEQYF.

V and J are TRBV29-1 and TRBJ1-1; no clear D gene. The CDR3 length is 13 residues. The ends were cut back, 4 bases at V and 11 bases at J, with 20 bases in the middle. The V gene's germline CDR1 is SQVTM and CDR2 ANQGSEA. CDR3 bases: TGCAGCGTTGCTGAGACGGAGGGCCTTGGGGCTTTCTTT. It translates to CSVAETEGLGAFF.

This clonotype has a handful of counts. The rearrangement links TRBV20-1 to TRBJ2-1; D not certain. Trimming took 5 bases from V and 4 from J, leaving 15 bases between them. This CDR3 has 14 amino acids. CDR1 is DFQATT and CDR2 is SNEGSKA in the germline V gene (reference sequence). This CDR3 is CSAGPSVHYNEQFF. The DNA of the CDR3 is TGCAGTGCTGGGCCGAGTGTACATTACAATGAGCAGTTCTTC.

The chain joins TRBV7-9 to TRBJ2-2, with D perhaps TRBD1 (5 bases). CDR3 length: 13 residues. Trimming cost V 6 bases and J 7 bases, with 12 bases left between them. CDR1 and CDR2 (germline): SEHNR, FQNEAQ (reference sequence). The DNA of the CDR3 is TGTGCCAGCAGGGGAACAGGTTTCGGGGAGCTGTTTTTT. Encoded protein: CASRGTGFGELFF.

This rearrangement joins TRBV6-4 to TRBJ2-1; 11 nucleotides line up with TRBD2. V was pared by 0 bases and J by 7 bases, with 2 bases of the junction left unmatched. From germline, CDR1 is MRHNA and CDR2 SNTAGT. CDR3 length: 15 amino acids. CDR3 sequence reads: CASSDSPSGGNEQFF. The CDR3 DNA reads as TGTGCCAGCAGTGACTCGCCTAGCGGGGGGAATGAGCAGTTCTTC.

This clonotype has just a few counts. The chain recombines TRBV10-3 with TRBJ2-3; D remains ambiguous. Germline V gene sequence: CDR1 ENHRY, CDR2 SYGVKD. The CDR3 sequence is 15 residues long. Between the trimmed V and J ends, which lost 0 bases and 0 bases, there was a span of 7 bases. CDR3 residues: CAISESWGSTDTQYF. CDR3 bases: TGTGCCATCAGTGAGTCGTGGGGTAGCACAGATACGCAGTATTTT.

With regard to this clonotype: One end of the junction fails to match germline, which may point to a read error. V and J are TRBV15 and TRBJ2-3; TRBD2 is a possible D gene (6 bases). The CDR3 totals 15 residues. The V gene's germline CDR1 is LNHNV and CDR2 YYDKDF (reference sequence). CDR3 in DNA: TGTGCCACCGGCAGAGCCGCTAGCGGCACAGATACGCAGTATTTT. Its translation is CATGRAASGTDTQYF.

This clonotype appeared many times. The rearrangement joins TRBV9 to TRBJ2-2; 7 bases line up with TRBD2. V dropped 0 bases and J dropped 6; count of bases not matched to a gene: 5. Germline CDR1 reads SGDLS; CDR2 reads YYNGEE. This CDR3 is built from 15 residues. CDR3 region: CASSVEGLVAGELFF. The CDR3 region has the DNA TGTGCCAGCAGCGTAGAAGGACTAGTGGCCGGGGAGCTGTTTTTT.

This clonotype was seen more than once but under ten times. The gene calls are TRBV27 and TRBJ2-7; TRBD2 matches 10 bases. V shed 3 bases, J shed 3 bases, and the junction held 8 bases outside the gene matches. Per the germline V gene, CDR1 is MNHEY and CDR2 is SMNVEV (reference sequence). There are 16 residues in the CDR3. CDR3: CASSFEREGRGYEQYF. The CDR3 DNA reads as TGTGCCAGCAGTTTCGAGCGGGAGGGCCGGGGCTACGAGCAGTACTTC.

The rearrangement uses TRBV19 and TRBJ1-2; D uncertain. Germline V gene data show CDR1 as LNHDA and CDR2 as SQIVND (reference sequence). CDR3 length: 10 amino acids. Trimming shortened V by 6 bases and J by 8 bases, and 7 bases separated the two germline ends. CDR3 nucleotides: TGTGCCAGTAGGATGGCAGGCTACACCTTC. It is translated as CASRMAGYTF. The whole variable domain, remainder taken from reference TRBV19 and TRBJ1-2, is DGGITQSPKYLFRKEGQNVTLSCEQNLNHDAMYWYRQDPGQGLRLIYYSQIVNDFQKGDIAEGYSVSREKKESFPLTVTSAQKNPTAFYLCASRMAGYTFGSGTRLTVV.

This clonotype was recorded many times. J is TRBJ2-2 and V is TRBV10-1; maybe TRBD1 (6 bases). Germline loops: CDR1 WNHNN, CDR2 SYGVQD (reference sequence). V lost 8 bases to trimming and J lost 4 bases, with 17 bases between them. CDR3 length: 15 amino acids. This CDR3 reads CASYWGQGSTGELFF. The CDR3 nucleotides read TGCGCCAGCTACTGGGGGCAGGGAAGCACCGGGGAGCTGTTTTTT.

This clonotype was detected ten times or more. The chain is built from TRBV7-8 and TRBJ2-5; TRBD2 matches at 8 bases. The CDR3 consists of 14 residues. The V segment lost 5 bases and the J segment 4 bases; nucleotides outside the gene matches: 6. Germline values: CDR1 SGHVS, CDR2 FQNEAQ. CDR3 DNA: TGTGCCAGCAGCCTCGGGGGGGCGGGAGAGACCCAGTACTTC. This translates into CASSLGGAGETQYF.

V usage is TRBV19 and J usage is TRBJ2-7; 12 bases fit TRBD2. The germline V gene has CDR1 LNHDA and CDR2 SQIVND (reference sequence). The ends lost 9 bases at V and 4 bases at J; junction bases unmatched: 10. This CDR3 is 15 amino acids long. This CDR3 reads CASSLGTSGYYEQYF. CDR3 in DNA: TGTGCCAGCAGCCTGGGGACTAGCGGGTATTACGAGCAGTACTTC.

This clonotype was recorded at least ten times. This chain links TRBV20-1 with TRBJ1-6; the match to TRBD1 covers 7 bases. Germline CDR1 reads DFQATT; CDR2 reads SNEGSKA (reference sequence). The CDR3 consists of 17 residues. The V and J ends lost 5 bases and 1 base, in that order; junction bases with no gene match: 11. The CDR3 DNA reads TGCAGTGCTCGGGACGCAGGGGGGAAGTCCTATAATTCACCCCTCCACTTT. Its translation is CSARDAGGKSYNSPLHF.

This clonotype showed up many times. The chain couples TRBV24-1 to TRBJ1-5; no reliable D call. The CDR3 covers 12 residues. Trimming pared 3 bases from V and 8 bases from J, leaving 7 bases between. Germline V lookup: CDR1 KGHDR, CDR2 SFDVKD. As DNA, the CDR3 is TGTGCCACCAGTGATCAAGACAAGCCCCAGCATTTT. It codes for CATSDQDKPQHF.

This chain links TRBV20-1 with TRBJ1-1, with 8 nucleotides matching TRBD1. This CDR3 has 18 residues. V was pared by 0 bases and J by 4 bases, with 16 bases of the junction left unmatched. Germline CDR1 is DFQATT and CDR2 is SNEGSKA (reference sequence). CDR3 sequence reads: CSARDRDRSSTLATEAFF. Here the CDR3 DNA reads TGCAGTGCTAGAGATCGGGACAGGTCAAGCACTCTGGCCACTGAAGCTTTCTTT.

The CDR3 region has the DNA TGTGCCACCAGTGATCGAAGCACTGAAGCTTTCTTT. Encoded protein: CATSDRSTEAFF. The genes are TRBV24-1 and TRBJ1-1; no clear D gene. Germline CDR1 is KGHDR and CDR2 is SFDVKD. This CDR3 has 12 residues. Trimming shortened V by 3 bases and J by 4 bases, and 5 bases separated the two germline ends.

Concerning this clonotype itself: A read error may be the cause here, since a much bigger clone is one base away. This chain connects TRBV4-3 to TRBJ1-2; D possibly corresponds to TRBD1 (5 bases). Germline V CDR1 and CDR2: LGHNA, YSLEER. V was trimmed by 4 bases and J by 4 bases, leaving 19 bases between them. CDR3 length equals 16 residues. CDR3 amino acids: CASSRASQGRGYGYTF. In DNA, the CDR3 is TGCGCCAGCAGCCGGGCCTCGCAGGGAAGAGGCTATGGCTACACCTTC.

With respect to this clonotype: This could be a read error, since a much larger clone is one nucleotide away. This rearrangement joins TRBV6-5 to TRBJ2-5; D perhaps matches TRBD1 (5 bases). Trimming took off 11 bases at V and 7 bases at J, with 11 bases between the two ends. The CDR3 has 10 residues. Germline V lookup: CDR1 MNHEY, CDR2 SVGAGI. The CDR3 sequence is CAREGATQYF. The CDR3 bases are TGTGCCCGAGAAGGGGCGACCCAGTACTTC.

In this sample, this clonotype turned up many times. J is TRBJ1-3 and V is TRBV10-3; D remains ambiguous. The CDR3 contains 16 residues. Germline-derived CDR1 and CDR2 are ENHRY and SYGVKD. V was shortened by 0 bases and J by 0 bases, with 9 bases between the two germline ends. The CDR3 region is CAISESVRLSGNTIYF. The CDR3 DNA reads TGTGCCATCAGTGAGTCGGTTAGGCTCTCTGGAAACACCATATATTTT.